Listed here are 19 T cell receptor beta chains from one sample, sequenced in a study of blood T cell repertoires in COVID-19. Sequencing used immunoSEQ multiplex PCR; TCRdb keeps in-frame clones, though not all of them. The sample has fewer than 60,000 clones; 87% are singletons. The sample taken for sequencing was peripheral blood. The receptors stem from a human donor with acute or convalescent COVID-19. The donor label of this sample is uncertain.

The V gene is TRBV6-5, the J gene TRBJ2-3; D uncertain. V was shortened by 0 bases and J by 6 bases, with 4 bases between the two germline ends. Per germline, CDR1 MNHEY and CDR2 SVGAGI. The CDR3 consists of 12 residues. The CDR3 DNA sequence: TGTGCCAGCAGTTACTCGAGGGATACGCAGTATTTT. Translating gives CASSYSRDTQYF.

This chain joins TRBV11-2 and TRBJ2-1; 10 positions agree with TRBD2. This CDR3 is built from 16 residues. In germline, CDR1 is SGHAT, CDR2 FQNNGV. The J segment lost 10 bases and the V segment lost 2 bases, leaving 11 bases of the junction unmatched. CDR3 residues: CASSLMSGGGQYEQFF. The CDR3, as DNA: TGTGCCAGCAGCTTAATGAGCGGGGGGGGCCAATACGAGCAGTTCTTC.

The chain uses TRBV5-4 and TRBJ2-5; TRBD2 is a possible D gene (6 bases). Trimming removed 4 bases at V and 2 bases at J, with 24 bases between. The CDR3 loop spans 18 amino acids. Germline loops: CDR1 SGHNT, CDR2 YYREEE (reference sequence). CDR3 DNA: TGTGCCAGCAGCCCCCCTGGGGGTTTAGCGGTTCCTCAAGAGACCCAGTACTTC. Residues: CASSPPGGLAVPQETQYF.

The chain uses TRBV5-1 and TRBJ2-5, with 9 bases lining up with TRBD1. The CDR3 loop spans 14 amino acids. The germline CDR1 and CDR2 sequences are SGHRS and YFSETQ. V was pared by 4 bases and J by 4 bases, with 5 bases of the junction left unmatched. In DNA form, the CDR3 reads TGCGCCAGCAGCATACAGGGGGCCTTAGAGACCCAGTACTTC. It translates to CASSIQGALETQYF.

This clone was seen a handful of times. The chain combines TRBV6-2 or TRBV6-3 with TRBJ1-2; tentative D call: TRBD1 (5 bases). The V gene lost 4 bases and the J gene lost 3 bases, with 21 bases spanning the gap. Germline values: CDR1 MNHEY, CDR2 SVGEGT. The length of the CDR3 is 17 residues. CDR3 coding DNA: TGTGCCAGCAGTTCGGTGACCAGGGTGGGGCGCGACTATGGCTACACCTTC. Translated: CASSSVTRVGRDYGYTF.

The J gene is TRBJ2-3, the V gene TRBV24-1; 7 positions agree with TRBD2. The CDR3 totals 15 residues. Germline CDR1 is KGHDR and CDR2 is SFDVKD. V lost 3 bases and J lost 0; bases outside the gene matches: 2. The CDR3 region is CATSDISGSTDTQYF. The CDR3 DNA follows: TGTGCCACCAGTGATATTAGCGGGAGCACAGATACGCAGTATTTT.

V usage is TRBV7-8 and J usage is TRBJ2-2, with TRBD2 matching over 8 bases. Trimming at V came to 5 bases and at J to 0 bases, leaving 5 bases not matched to a gene. Per the germline V gene, CDR1 is SGHVS and CDR2 is FQNEAQ. The CDR3 has 16 residues. The CDR3 DNA follows: TGTGCCAGCAGCGGAAGGGGACTAGCGAACACCGGGGAGCTGTTTTTT. Amino acid sequence: CASSGRGLANTGELFF.

The rearrangement joins TRBV19 to TRBJ2-3; a possible D gene is TRBD2 (5 bases). The CDR3 runs 12 residues. V dropped 10 bases and J dropped 3 bases, with 11 bases sitting between them. CDR1 and CDR2 from the germline V gene are LNHDA and SQIVND (reference sequence). The CDR3 bases are TGTGCCACCCGGGAAGGAACAGATACGCAGTATTTT. Translated: CATREGTDTQYF.

The gene calls are TRBV28 and TRBJ2-3; D gene uncertain. Deletions cut 2 bases from V and 1 base from J, with 10 bases between. CDR3 length: 15 amino acids. CDR1 is MDHEN, CDR2 SYDVKM, per germline. The CDR3 protein is CASSLKSGRTDTQYF. CDR3 nucleotide sequence: TGTGCCAGCAGTTTAAAGTCAGGCCGCACAGATACGCAGTATTTT.

The chain couples TRBV29-1 to TRBJ1-1; 7 nucleotides align to TRBD1. The ends lost 4 bases at V and 0 bases at J; junction bases unmatched: 5. Per germline, CDR1 SQVTM and CDR2 ANQGSEA. This CDR3 has 14 amino acids. In DNA form, the CDR3 reads TGCAGCGTTGTCGGGACAGCCATGAACACTGAAGCTTTCTTT. Translation gives CSVVGTAMNTEAFF.

In its sample, this clone was seen a few times. The chain uses TRBV5-6 and TRBJ2-3; 9 bases line up with TRBD2. With 5 bases clipped from V and 14 bases from J, the junction kept 6 bases outside the gene matches. The CDR3 is made up of 11 amino acids. CDR1 is SGHDT and CDR2 is YYEEEE in the germline V gene. For the CDR3, the DNA is TGTGCCAGCAGTTCCGGGACTAGCCGGTATTTT. Amino acids: CASSSGTSRYF.

CDR3 sequence reads: CASSNRVAKNIQYF. CDR3 nucleotides: TGTGCCAGCAGTAACCGGGTAGCCAAAAACATTCAGTACTTC. V gene TRBV6-5 combines with J gene TRBJ2-4; D is uncertain. Germline CDR1 and CDR2: MNHEY and SVGAGI. The CDR3 sequence is 14 residues long. V lost 5 bases to trimming and J lost 0 bases, with 8 bases between them.

The gene calls are TRBV7-6 and TRBJ2-1; D may be TRBD1 (6 bases). Germline loops: CDR1 SGHVS, CDR2 FNYEAQ. V dropped 6 bases and J dropped 9 bases, with 12 bases sitting between them. This CDR3 spans 12 amino acids. The chain's CDR3 is CASSRGGPEQFF. The CDR3 DNA sequence: TGTGCCAGCAGTCGTGGGGGCCCTGAGCAGTTCTTC.

The rearrangement uses TRBV5-1 and TRBJ2-4, with 7 bases aligning to TRBD2. Germline V gene lookup returns CDR1 SGHRS and CDR2 YFSETQ. The CDR3 length is 19 residues. Trimming at V came to 2 bases and at J to 0 bases, leaving 14 bases not matched to a gene. The CDR3 protein is CASSLERGGTGLAKNIQYF. In DNA form, the CDR3 reads TGCGCCAGCAGCTTAGAAAGGGGAGGGACGGGTTTAGCCAAAAACATTCAGTACTTC.

This clone was seen a few times. The chain combines TRBV10-2 with TRBJ1-5; D is possibly TRBD1 (5 bases). There are 14 residues in the CDR3. The V and J ends lost 6 bases and 5 bases respectively, with 14 bases between them. Looked up from germline, CDR1 is WSHSY and CDR2 is SAAADI. CDR3 in DNA: TGCGCCAGCAGCCCGATAGGGGCAGATCAGCCCCAGCATTTT. Translating it yields CASSPIGADQPQHF.

In this sample, this clone turned up a few times. This chain connects TRBV30 to TRBJ1-3; D unresolved. CDR1 is GTSNPN, CDR2 SVGIG, per germline (reference sequence). This CDR3 is built from 11 residues. In DNA, the CDR3 is TGTGCGGAGGGAACTGGAAACACCATATATTTT. This gives the protein CAEGTGNTIYF.

The genes are TRBV29-1 and TRBJ2-7; 9 bases are shared with TRBD1. After removal of 5 bases from V and 6 bases from J, the junction contained 8 bases not matched to a gene. This CDR3 spans 13 amino acids. Germline assignment: CDR1 SQVTM and CDR2 ANQGSEA. CDR3 region: CSVFRDRAAEQYF. The CDR3 DNA follows: TGCAGCGTTTTCCGGGACAGGGCTGCCGAGCAGTACTTC.

V usage is TRBV7-9 and J usage is TRBJ2-5; 11 bases agree with TRBD2. The CDR3 is made up of 15 amino acids. The junction had 8 bases not matched to a gene; V was cut back by 6 bases and J by 5 bases. Germline V gene sequence: CDR1 SEHNR, CDR2 FQNEAQ (reference sequence). Written as DNA, the CDR3 is TGTGCCAGCAGACCAACTAGCGGGAGTCAGGAGACCCAGTACTTC. Translated: CASRPTSGSQETQYF.

The chain couples TRBV7-2 to TRBJ2-1, with D unclear. The germline V and J ends were trimmed by 5 bases and 2 bases, with 7 bases remaining between them. The CDR3 consists of 13 residues. Germline CDR1 SGHTA, CDR2 FQGNSA. As DNA, the CDR3 is TGTGCCAGCAGCGCCCGGGCCTACAATGAGCAGTTCTTC. Translation gives CASSARAYNEQFF. Full variable domain (outside the CDR3, taken from reference TRBV7-2 and TRBJ2-1): GAGVSQSPSNKVTEKGKDVELRCDPISGHTALYWYRQSLGQGLEFLIYFQGNSAPDKSGLPSDRFSAERTGGSVSTLTIQRTQQEDSAVYLCASSARAYNEQFFGPGTRLTVL.